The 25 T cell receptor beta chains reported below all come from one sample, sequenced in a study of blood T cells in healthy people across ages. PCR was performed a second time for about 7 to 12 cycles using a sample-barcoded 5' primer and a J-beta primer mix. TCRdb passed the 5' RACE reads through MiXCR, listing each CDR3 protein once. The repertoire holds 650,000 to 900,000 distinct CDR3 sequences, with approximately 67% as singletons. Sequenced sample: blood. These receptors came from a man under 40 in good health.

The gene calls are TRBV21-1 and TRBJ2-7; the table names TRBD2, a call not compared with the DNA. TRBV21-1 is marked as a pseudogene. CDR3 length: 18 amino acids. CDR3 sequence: CASSNLTLRRAFYNEQYF. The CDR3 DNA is TGTGCCAGCAGCAATTTGACTTTGCGCAGGGCCTTCTACAATGAGCAGTACTTC.

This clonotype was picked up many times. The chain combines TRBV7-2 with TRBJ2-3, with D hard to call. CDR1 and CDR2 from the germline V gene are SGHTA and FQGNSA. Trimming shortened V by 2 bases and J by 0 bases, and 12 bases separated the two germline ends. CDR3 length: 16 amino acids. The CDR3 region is CASSLNLGASTDTQYF. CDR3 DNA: TGTGCCAGCAGCTTAAACTTAGGAGCTAGCACAGATACGCAGTATTTT.

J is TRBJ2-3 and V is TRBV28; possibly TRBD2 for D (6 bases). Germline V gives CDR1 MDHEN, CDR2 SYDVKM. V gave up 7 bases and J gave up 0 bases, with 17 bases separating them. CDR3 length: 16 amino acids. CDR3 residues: CASTFGLATSTDTQYF. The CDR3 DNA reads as TGTGCCAGCACTTTTGGTCTAGCGACTAGCACAGATACGCAGTATTTT.

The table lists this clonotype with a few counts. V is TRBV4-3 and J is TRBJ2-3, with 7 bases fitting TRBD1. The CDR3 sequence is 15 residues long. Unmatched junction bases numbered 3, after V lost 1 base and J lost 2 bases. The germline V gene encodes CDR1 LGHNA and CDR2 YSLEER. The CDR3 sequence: CASSQVGQPTDTQYF. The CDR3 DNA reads TGCGCCAGCAGCCAAGTGGGACAGCCCACAGATACGCAGTATTTT.

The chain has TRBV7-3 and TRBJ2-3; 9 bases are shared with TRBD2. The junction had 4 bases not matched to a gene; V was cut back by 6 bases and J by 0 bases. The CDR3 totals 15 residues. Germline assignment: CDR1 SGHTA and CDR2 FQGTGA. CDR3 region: CASSQLAGSTDTQYF. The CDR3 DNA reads TGTGCCAGCAGTCAACTAGCGGGTAGCACAGATACGCAGTATTTT.

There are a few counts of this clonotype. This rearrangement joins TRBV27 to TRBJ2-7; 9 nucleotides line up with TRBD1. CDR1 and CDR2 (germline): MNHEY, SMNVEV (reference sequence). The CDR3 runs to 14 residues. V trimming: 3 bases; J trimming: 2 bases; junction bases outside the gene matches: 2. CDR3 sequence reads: CASSFDRGAYEQYF. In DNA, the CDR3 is TGTGCCAGCAGTTTCGACAGGGGGGCCTACGAGCAGTACTTC.

The CDR3 here is CASSAWTGGGYEQYF. In DNA, the CDR3 is TGCGCCAGCAGCGCATGGACAGGTGGAGGATACGAGCAGTACTTC. The chain employs TRBV5-1 and TRBJ2-7, with 7 bases lining up with TRBD1. The CDR3 contains 15 residues. V shed 4 bases and J 4 bases; nucleotides not matched to a gene: 11. Germline V gene data show CDR1 as SGHRS and CDR2 as YFSETQ.

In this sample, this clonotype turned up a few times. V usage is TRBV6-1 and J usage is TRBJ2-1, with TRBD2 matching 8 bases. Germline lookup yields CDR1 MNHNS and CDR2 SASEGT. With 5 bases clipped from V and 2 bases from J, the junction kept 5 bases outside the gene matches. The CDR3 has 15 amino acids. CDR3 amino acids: CASSLVRGAYNEQFF. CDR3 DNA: TGTGCCAGCAGTTTAGTGCGGGGGGCCTACAATGAGCAGTTCTTC.

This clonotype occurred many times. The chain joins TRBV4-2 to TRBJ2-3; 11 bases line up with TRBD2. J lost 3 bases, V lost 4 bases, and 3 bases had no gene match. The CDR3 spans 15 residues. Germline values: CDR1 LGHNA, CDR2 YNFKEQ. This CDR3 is CASSPASGGTDTQYF. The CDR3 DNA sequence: TGTGCCAGCAGCCCAGCTAGCGGGGGGACAGATACGCAGTATTTT.

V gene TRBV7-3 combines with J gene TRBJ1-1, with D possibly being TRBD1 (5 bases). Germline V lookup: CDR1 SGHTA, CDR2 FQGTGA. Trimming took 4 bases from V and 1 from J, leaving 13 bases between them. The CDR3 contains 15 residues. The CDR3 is CASSSRGGGNTEAFF. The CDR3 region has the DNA TGTGCCAGCAGCTCCCGTGGGGGAGGGAACACTGAAGCTTTCTTT.

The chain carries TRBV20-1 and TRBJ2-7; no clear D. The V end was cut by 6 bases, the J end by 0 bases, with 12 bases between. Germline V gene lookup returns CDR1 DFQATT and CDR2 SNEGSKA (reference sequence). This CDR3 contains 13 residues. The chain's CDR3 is CSAEPTGSYEQYF. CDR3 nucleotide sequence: TGCAGTGCAGAGCCGACGGGCTCCTACGAGCAGTACTTC.

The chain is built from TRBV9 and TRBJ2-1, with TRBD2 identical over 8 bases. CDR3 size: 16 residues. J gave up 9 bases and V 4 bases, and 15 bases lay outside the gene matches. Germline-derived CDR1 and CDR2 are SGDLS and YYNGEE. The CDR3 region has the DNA TGTGCCAGCAGCCGAGCTGGAGAGCGGGGGCCCCCTGAGCAGTTCTTC. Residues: CASSRAGERGPPEQFF.

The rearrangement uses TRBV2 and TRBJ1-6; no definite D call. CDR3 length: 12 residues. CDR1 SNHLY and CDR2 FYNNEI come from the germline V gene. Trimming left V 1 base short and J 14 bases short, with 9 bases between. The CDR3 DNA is TGTGCCAGCAGTGAAGGGGATAAGGCCCTCCACTTT. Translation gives CASSEGDKALHF.

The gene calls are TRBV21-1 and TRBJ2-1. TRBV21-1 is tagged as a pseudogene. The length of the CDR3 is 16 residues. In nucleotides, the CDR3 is TGTGCCAGCAGCATCAGCGACAGGAGCTCCTACAATGAGCAGTTCTTC. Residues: CASSISDRSSYNEQFF.

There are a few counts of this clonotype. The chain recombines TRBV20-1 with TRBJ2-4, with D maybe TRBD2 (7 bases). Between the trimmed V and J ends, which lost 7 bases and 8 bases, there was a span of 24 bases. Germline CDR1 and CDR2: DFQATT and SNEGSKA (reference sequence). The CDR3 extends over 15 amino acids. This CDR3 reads CSVKGGRGVGDIQYF. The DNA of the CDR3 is TGCAGTGTTAAGGGGGGGCGCGGGGTAGGTGACATTCAGTACTTC.

The CDR3 sequence: CASSLAGQTYTEAFF. In nucleotides, the CDR3 is TGCGCCAGCAGCTTGGCGGGACAAACTTACACTGAAGCTTTCTTT. The rearrangement uses TRBV5-1 and TRBJ1-1; D possibly corresponds to TRBD1 (6 bases). The CDR3 is 15 amino acids. Deletions cut 0 bases from V and 3 bases from J, with 12 bases between. The germline V gene has CDR1 SGHRS and CDR2 YFSETQ.

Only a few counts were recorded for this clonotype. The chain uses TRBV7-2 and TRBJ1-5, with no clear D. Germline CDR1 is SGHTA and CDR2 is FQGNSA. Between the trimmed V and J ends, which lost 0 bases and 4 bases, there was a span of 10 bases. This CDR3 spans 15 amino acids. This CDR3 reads CASSLAPLLNQPQHF. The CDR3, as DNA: TGTGCCAGCAGCTTAGCCCCGCTCTTAAATCAGCCCCAGCATTTT.

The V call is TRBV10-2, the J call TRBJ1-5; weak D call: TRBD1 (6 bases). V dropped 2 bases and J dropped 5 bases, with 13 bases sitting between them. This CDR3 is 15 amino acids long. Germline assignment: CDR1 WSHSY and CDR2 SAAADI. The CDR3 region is CASSEATGRDQPQHF. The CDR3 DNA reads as TGCGCCAGCAGTGAGGCAACAGGGAGGGATCAGCCCCAGCATTTT.

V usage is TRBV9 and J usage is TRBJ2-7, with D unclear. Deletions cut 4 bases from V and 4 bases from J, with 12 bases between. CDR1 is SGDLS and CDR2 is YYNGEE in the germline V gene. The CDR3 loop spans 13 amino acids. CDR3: CASSPGSAYEQYF. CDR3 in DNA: TGTGCCAGCAGCCCCGGGTCCGCGTACGAGCAGTACTTC. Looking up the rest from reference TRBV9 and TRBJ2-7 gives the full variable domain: DSGVTQTPKHLITATGQRVTLRCSPRSGDLSVYWYQQSLDQGLQFLIQYYNGEERAKGNILERFSAQQFPDLHSELNLSSLELGDSALYFCASSPGSAYEQYFGPGTRLTVT.

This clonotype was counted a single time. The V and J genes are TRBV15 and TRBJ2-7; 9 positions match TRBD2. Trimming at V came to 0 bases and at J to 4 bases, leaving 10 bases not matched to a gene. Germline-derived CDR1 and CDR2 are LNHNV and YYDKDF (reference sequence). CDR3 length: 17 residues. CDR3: CATSRDPDGRGGYEQYF. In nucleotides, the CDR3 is TGTGCCACCAGCAGAGACCCTGACGGGCGGGGGGGTTACGAGCAGTACTTC.

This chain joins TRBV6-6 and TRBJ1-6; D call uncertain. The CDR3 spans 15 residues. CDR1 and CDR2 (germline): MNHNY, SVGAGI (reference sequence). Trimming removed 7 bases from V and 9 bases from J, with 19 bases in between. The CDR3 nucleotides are TGTGCCAGCATTGAGGACGTCGGGAGGACTTCACCCCTCCACTTT. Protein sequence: CASIEDVGRTSPLHF.

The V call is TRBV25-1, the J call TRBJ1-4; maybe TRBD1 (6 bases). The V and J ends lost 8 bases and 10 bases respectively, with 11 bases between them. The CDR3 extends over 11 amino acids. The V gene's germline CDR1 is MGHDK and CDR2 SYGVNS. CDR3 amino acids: CASGKGVKLFF. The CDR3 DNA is TGTGCCAGCGGAAAGGGGGTAAAACTGTTTTTT. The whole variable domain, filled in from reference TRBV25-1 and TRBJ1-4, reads EADIYQTPRYLVIGTGKKITLECSQTMGHDKMYWYQQDPGMELHLIHYSYGVNSTEKGDLSSESTVSRIRTEHFPLTLESARPSHTSQYLCASGKGVKLFFGSGTQLSVL.

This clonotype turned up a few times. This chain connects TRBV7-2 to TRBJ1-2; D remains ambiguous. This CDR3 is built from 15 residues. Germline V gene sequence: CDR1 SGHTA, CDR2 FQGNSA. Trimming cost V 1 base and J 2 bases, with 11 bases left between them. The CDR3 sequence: CASSLEPHRNYGYTF. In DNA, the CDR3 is TGTGCCAGCAGCTTAGAGCCTCATCGAAACTATGGCTACACCTTC.

This chain's CDR3 is CSGAGGLEKLFF. The CDR3 coding sequence is TGCAGTGGGGCAGGGGGCCTTGAAAAACTGTTTTTT. The V gene is TRBV20-1, the J gene TRBJ1-4; 8 bases are shared with TRBD1. The V and J ends lost 7 bases and 7 bases, in that order; junction bases with no gene match: 5. The CDR3 runs to 12 residues. Germline V lookup: CDR1 DFQATT, CDR2 SNEGSKA (reference sequence).

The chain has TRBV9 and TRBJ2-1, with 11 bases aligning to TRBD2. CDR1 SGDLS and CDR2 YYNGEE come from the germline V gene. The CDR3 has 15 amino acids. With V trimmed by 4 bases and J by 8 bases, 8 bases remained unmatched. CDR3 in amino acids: CASSSTSGGGDEQFF. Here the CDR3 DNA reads TGTGCCAGCAGCTCAACTAGCGGGGGTGGGGATGAGCAGTTCTTC.